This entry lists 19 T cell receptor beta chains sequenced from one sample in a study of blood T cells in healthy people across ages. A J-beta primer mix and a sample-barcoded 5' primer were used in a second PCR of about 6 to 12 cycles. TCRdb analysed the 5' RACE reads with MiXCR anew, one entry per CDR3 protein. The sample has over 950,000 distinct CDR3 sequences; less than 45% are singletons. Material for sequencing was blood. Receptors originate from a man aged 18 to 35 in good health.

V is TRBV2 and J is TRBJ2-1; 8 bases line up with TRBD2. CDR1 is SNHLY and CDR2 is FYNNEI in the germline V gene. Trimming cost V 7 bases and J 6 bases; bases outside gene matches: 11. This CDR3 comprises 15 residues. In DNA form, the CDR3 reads TGTGCCAGCACGTCCTCTCGGGGGGGCCGCAATGAGCAGTTCTTC. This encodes CASTSSRGGRNEQFF.

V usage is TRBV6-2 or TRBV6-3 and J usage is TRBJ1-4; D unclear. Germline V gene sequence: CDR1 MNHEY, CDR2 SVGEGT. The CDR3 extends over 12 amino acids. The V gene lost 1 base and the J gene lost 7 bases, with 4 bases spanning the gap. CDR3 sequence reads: CASSYFFEKLFF. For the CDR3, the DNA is TGTGCCAGCAGTTACTTTTTTGAAAAACTGTTTTTT.

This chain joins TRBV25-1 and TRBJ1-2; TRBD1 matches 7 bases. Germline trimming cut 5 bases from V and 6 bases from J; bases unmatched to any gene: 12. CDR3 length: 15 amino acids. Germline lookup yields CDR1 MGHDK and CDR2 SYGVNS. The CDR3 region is CASSTWTGFDDGYTF. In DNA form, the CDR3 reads TGTGCCAGCAGTACCTGGACAGGATTCGACGATGGCTACACCTTC.

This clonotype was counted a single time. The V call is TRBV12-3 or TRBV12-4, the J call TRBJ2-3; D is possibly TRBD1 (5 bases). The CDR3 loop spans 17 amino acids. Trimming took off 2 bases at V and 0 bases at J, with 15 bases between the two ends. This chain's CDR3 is CASSLSSSDTSTDTQYF. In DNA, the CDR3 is TGTGCCAGCAGTTTATCCTCGTCGGACACTAGCACAGATACGCAGTATTTT.

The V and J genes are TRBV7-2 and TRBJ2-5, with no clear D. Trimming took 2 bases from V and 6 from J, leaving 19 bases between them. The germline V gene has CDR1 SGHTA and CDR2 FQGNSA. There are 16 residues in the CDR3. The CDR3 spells CASSLFAPNVDQTQYF. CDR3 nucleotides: TGTGCCAGCAGCTTATTCGCGCCTAACGTCGATCAGACCCAGTACTTC.

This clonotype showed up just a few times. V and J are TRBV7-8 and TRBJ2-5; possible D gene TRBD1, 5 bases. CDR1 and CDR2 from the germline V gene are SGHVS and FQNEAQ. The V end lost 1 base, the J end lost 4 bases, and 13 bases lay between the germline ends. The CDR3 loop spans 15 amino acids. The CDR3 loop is CASSLGAGLGETQYF. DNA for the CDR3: TGTGCCAGCAGCTTAGGGGCAGGGTTGGGAGAGACCCAGTACTTC.

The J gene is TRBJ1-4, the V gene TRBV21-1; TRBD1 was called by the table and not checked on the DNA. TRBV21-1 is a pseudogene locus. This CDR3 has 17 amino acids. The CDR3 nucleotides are TGTGCCAGCAACTCCACCCCTGGGCCCCCGGCTAATGAAAAACTGTTTTTT. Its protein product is CASNSTPGPPANEKLFF.

In nucleotides, the CDR3 is TGTGCCAGCAACCCGCAGGGCACTAACGGGGGTAGTGAGCAGTACTTC. Amino acid sequence: CASNPQGTNGGSEQYF. The J gene is TRBJ2-5, the V gene TRBV7-8; TRBD2 is a possible D gene (6 bases). CDR1 SGHVS and CDR2 FQNEAQ come from the germline V gene. The CDR3 is 16 amino acids. V was clipped by 7 bases and J by 11 bases, with 29 bases between them.

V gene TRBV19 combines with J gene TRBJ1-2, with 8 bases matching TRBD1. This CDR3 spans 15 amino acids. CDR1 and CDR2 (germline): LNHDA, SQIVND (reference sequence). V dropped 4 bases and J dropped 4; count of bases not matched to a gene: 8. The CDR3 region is CASSTLRTGTYGYTF. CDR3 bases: TGTGCCAGTAGTACACTCCGGACAGGGACCTATGGCTACACCTTC.

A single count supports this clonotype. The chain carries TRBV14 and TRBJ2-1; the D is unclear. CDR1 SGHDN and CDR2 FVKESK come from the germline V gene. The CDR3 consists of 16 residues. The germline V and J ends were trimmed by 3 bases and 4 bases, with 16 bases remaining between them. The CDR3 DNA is TGTGCCAGCAGCCATGAGAGGACCCTATTTTACAATGAGCAGTTCTTC. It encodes CASSHERTLFYNEQFF. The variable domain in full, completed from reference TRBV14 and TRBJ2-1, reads EAGVTQFPSHSVIEKGQTVTLRCDPISGHDNLYWYRRVMGKEIKFLLHFVKESKQDESGMPNNRFLAERTGGTYSTLKVQPAELEDSGVYFCASSHERTLFYNEQFFGPGTRLTVL.

The CDR3 protein is CASSLGTEPNYGYTF. CDR3 in DNA: TGTGCCAGCAGCCTTGGGACAGAACCTAACTATGGCTACACCTTC. This chain joins TRBV7-9 and TRBJ1-2; 7 bases are a match to TRBD1. Germline CDR1 is SEHNR and CDR2 is FQNEAQ (reference sequence). This CDR3 region has 15 residues. The junction had 6 bases not matched to a gene; V was cut back by 5 bases and J by 0 bases.

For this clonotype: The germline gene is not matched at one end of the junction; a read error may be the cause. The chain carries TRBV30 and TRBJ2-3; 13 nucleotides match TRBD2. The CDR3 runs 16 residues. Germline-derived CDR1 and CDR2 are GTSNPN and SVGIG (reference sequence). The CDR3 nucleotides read TGTGCCTGGACCCAACTAGCGGGGGGGGGCACATATACGCAGTATTTT. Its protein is CAWTQLAGGGTYTQYF.

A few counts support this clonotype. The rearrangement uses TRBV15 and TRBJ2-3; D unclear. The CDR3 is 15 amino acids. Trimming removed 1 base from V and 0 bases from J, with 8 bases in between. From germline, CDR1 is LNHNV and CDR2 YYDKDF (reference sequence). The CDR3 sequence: CATSRASSSTDTQYF. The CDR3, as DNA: TGTGCCACCAGCAGAGCCTCCTCTAGCACAGATACGCAGTATTTT.

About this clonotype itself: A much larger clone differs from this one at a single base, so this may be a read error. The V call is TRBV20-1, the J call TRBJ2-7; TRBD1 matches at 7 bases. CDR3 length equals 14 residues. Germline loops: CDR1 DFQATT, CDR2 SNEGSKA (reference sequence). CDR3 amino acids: CSATTGEGSYKQYF. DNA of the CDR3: TGCAGTGCTACCACAGGGGAAGGCTCCTACAAGCAGTACTTC.

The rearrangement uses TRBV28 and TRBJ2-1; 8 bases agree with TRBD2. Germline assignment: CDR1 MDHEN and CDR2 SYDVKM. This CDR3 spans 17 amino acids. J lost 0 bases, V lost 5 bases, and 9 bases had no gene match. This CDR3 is CASSRAGGPSSYNEQFF. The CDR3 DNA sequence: TGTGCCAGCAGTCGGGCGGGGGGCCCGAGCTCCTACAATGAGCAGTTCTTC.

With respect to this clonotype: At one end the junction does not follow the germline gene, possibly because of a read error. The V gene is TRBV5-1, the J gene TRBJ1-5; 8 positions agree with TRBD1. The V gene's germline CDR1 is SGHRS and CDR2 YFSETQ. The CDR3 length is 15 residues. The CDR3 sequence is CVSSLGGQVEQPQHF. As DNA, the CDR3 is TGCGTCAGCAGCTTGGGGGGACAGGTAGAGCAGCCCCAGCATTTT.

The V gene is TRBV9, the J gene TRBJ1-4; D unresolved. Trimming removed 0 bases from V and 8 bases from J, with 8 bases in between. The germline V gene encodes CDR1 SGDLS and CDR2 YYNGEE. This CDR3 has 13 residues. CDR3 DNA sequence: TGTGCCAGCAGCGTAGCCGGGCAGGAAAAACTGTTTTTT. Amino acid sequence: CASSVAGQEKLFF.

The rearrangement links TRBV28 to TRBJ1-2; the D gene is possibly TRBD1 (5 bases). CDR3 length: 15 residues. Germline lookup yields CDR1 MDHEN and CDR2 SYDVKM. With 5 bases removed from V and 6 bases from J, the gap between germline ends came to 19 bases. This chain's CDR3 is CASSPMGVVENGYTF. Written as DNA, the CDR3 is TGTGCCAGCAGTCCAATGGGGGTAGTCGAAAATGGCTACACCTTC.

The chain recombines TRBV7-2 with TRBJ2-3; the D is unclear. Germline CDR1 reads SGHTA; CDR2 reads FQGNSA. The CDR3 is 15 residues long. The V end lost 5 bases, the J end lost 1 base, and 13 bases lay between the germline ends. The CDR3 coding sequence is TGTGCCAGCAGCCCTCACTTCGCGGGCACAGATACGCAGTATTTT. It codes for CASSPHFAGTDTQYF.